This TCR beta chain was sequenced for a study of T cell changes during pregnancy in multiple sclerosis. Profiled with immunoSEQ multiplex PCR; TCRdb holds only in-frame clones, not every one. The sample includes 40,000 to 60,000 clones, 92% of them seen just once. V lost 4 bases to trimming and J lost 6 bases, with 13 bases between them. In germline, CDR1 is SGHTA, CDR2 FQGNSA. The CDR3 contains 14 residues. This TCR derives from a female donor with multiple sclerosis, enrolled in a pregnancy study. The genes are TRBV7-2 and TRBJ1-5; D is unclear. Sample: CD4+ T cells from peripheral blood mononuclear cells, taken in the third trimester of pregnancy. CDR3 coding DNA: TGTGCCAGCAGCTCCTTCACCGACTCTCAGCCCCAGCATTTT. This encodes CASSSFTDSQPQHF.